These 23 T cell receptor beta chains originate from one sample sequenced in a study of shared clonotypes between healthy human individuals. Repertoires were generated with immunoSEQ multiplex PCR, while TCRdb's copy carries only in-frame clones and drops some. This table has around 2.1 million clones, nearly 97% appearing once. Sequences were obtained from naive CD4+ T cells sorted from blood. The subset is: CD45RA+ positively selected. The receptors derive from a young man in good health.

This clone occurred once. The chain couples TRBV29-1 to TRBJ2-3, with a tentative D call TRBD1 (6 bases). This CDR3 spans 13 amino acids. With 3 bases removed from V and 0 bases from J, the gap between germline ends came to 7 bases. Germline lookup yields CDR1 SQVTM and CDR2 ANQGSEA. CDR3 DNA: TGCAGCGTTGACACAGGGAGCACAGATACGCAGTATTTT. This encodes CSVDTGSTDTQYF.

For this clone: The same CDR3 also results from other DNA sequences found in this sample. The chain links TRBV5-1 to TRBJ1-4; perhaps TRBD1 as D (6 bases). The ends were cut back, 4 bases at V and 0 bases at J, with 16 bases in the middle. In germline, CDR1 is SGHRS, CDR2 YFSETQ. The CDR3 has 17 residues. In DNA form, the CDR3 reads TGCGCCAGCAGCCCCGGCGGAGGGGGGGCAACTAATGAAAAACTGTTTTTT. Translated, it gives CASSPGGGGATNEKLFF.

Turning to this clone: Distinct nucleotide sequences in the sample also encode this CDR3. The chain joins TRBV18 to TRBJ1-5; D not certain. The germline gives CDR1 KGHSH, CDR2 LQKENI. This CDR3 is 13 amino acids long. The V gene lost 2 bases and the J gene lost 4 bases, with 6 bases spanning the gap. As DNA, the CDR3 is TGTGCCAGCTCACCATCGGTAAATCAGCCCCAGCATTTT. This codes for CASSPSVNQPQHF.

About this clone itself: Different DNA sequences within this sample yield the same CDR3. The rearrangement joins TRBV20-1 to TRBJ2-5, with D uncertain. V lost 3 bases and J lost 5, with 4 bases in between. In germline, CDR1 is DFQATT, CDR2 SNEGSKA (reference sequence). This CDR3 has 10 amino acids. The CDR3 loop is CSAREETQYF. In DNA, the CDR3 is TGCAGTGCTAGGGAGGAGACCCAGTACTTC.

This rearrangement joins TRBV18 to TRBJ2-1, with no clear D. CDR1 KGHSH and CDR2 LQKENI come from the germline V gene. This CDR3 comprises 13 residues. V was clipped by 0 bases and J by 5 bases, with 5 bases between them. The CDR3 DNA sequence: TGTGCCAGCTCACCACCCATTAACAATGAGCAGTTCTTC. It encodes CASSPPINNEQFF.

The CDR3 loop reads CASRAPGTDTQYF. CDR3 in DNA: TGTGCCAGCAGGGCCCCTGGGACAGATACGCAGTATTTT. The rearrangement links TRBV6-6 to TRBJ2-3, with D unclear. V shed 6 bases and J shed 3 bases, with 10 bases lying between them. Germline V gives CDR1 MNHNY, CDR2 SVGAGI (reference sequence). This CDR3 is built from 13 residues.

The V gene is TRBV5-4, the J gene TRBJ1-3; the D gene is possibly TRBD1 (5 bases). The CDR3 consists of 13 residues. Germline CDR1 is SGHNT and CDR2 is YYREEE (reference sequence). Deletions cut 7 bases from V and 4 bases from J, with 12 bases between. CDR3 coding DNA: TGTGCCAGCCGCCGGGGCGGGGGAAACACCATATATTTT. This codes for CASRRGGGNTIYF.

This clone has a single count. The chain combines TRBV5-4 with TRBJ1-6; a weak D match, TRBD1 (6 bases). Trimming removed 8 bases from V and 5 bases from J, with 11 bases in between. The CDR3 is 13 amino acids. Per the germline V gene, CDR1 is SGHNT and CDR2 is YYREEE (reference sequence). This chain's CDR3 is CASSDSNNSPLHF. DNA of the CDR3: TGTGCCAGTTCGGACAGCAATAATTCACCCCTCCACTTT.

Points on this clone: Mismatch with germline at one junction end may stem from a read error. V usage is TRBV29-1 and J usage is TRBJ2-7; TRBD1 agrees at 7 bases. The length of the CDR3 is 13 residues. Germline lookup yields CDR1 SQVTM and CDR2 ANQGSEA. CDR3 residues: CSVEVSSAGGEDF. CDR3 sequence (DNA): TGCAGCGTTGAAGTTTCGTCCGCAGGGGGAGAGGACTTC.

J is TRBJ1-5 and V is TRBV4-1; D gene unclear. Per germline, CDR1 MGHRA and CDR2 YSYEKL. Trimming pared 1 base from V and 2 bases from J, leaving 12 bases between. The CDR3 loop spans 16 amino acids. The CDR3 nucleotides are TGCGCCAGCAGCCAAGTTGGTCGAGGAGGCAATCAGCCCCAGCATTTT. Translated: CASSQVGRGGNQPQHF.

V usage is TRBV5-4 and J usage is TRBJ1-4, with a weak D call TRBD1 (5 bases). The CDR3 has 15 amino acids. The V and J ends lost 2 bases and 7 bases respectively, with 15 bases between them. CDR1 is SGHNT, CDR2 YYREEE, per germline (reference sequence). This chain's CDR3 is CASSFSGDAIEKLFF. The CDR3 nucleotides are TGTGCCAGCAGCTTTTCCGGGGACGCAATTGAAAAACTGTTTTTT.

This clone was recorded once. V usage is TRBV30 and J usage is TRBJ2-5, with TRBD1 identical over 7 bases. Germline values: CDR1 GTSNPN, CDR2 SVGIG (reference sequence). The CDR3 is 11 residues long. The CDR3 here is CAGTDQETQYF. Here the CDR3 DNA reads TGTGCTGGGACAGACCAAGAGACCCAGTACTTC.

Here the CDR3 reads CASSQGVRQETQYF. The CDR3 DNA reads as TGCGCCAGCAGCCAGGGGGTGAGGCAAGAGACCCAGTACTTC. This chain uses TRBV4-1 with TRBJ2-5; D is tentatively TRBD1 or TRBD2 (5 bases each). V shed 3 bases and J shed 2 bases, with 10 bases lying between them. Germline CDR1 MGHRA, CDR2 YSYEKL. There are 14 residues in the CDR3.

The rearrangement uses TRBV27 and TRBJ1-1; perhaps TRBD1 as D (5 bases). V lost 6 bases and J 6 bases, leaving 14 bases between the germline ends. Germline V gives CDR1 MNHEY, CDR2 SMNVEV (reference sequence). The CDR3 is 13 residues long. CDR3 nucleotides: TGTGCCAGCAGGGCAGGGCTGGTCGCTGAAGCTTTCTTT. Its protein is CASRAGLVAEAFF.

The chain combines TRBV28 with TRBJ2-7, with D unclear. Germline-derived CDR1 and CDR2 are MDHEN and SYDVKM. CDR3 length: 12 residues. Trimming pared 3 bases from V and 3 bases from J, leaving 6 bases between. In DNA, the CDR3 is TGTGCCAGCAGTTTGTGGGACTACGAGCAGTACTTC. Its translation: CASSLWDYEQYF.

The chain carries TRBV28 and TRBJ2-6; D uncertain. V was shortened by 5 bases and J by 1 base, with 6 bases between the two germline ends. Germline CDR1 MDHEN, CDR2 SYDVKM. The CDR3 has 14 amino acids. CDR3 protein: CASSRTSGANVLTF. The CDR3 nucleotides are TGTGCCAGCAGTCGTACTTCTGGGGCCAACGTCCTGACTTTC.

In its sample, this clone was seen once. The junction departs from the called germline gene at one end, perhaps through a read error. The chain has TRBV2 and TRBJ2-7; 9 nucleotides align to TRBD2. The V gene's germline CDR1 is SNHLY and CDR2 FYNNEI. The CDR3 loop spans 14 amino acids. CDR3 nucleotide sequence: TGTGCCAGCAGAGAAGCGGGAGGTCGCTACGAGCAGTACTTC. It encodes CASREAGGRYEQYF.

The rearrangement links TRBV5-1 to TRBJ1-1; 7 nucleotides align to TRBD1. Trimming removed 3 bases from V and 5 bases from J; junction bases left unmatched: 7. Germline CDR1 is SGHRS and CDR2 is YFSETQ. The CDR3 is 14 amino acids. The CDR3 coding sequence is TGCGCCAGCAGCTGGGCGAGGGACAGTACTGAAGCTTTCTTT. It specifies CASSWARDSTEAFF. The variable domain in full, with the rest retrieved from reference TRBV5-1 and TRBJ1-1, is KAGVTQTPRYLIKTRGQQVTLSCSPISGHRSVSWYQQTPGQGLQFLFEYFSETQRNKGNFPGRFSGRQFSNSRSEMNVSTLELGDSALYLCASSWARDSTEAFFGQGTRLTVV.

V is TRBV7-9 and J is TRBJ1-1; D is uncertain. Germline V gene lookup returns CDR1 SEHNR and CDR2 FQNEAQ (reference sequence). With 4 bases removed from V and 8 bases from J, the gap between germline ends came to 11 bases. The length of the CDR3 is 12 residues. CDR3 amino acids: CASSYPRLEAFF. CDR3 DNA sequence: TGTGCCAGCAGCTATCCTCGGCTCGAAGCTTTCTTT.

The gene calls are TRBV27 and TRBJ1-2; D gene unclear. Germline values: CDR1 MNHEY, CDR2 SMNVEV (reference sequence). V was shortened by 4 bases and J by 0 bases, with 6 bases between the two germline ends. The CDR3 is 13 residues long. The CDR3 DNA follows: TGTGCCAGCAGTTATAGGACTAACTATGGCTACACCTTC. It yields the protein CASSYRTNYGYTF.

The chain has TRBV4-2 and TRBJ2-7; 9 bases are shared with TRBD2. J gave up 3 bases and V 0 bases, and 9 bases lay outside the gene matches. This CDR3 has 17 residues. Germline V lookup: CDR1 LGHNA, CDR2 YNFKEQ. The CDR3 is CASSQDLAGFRSYEQYF. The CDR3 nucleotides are TGTGCCAGCAGCCAAGATCTAGCGGGGTTCCGAAGCTACGAGCAGTACTTC.

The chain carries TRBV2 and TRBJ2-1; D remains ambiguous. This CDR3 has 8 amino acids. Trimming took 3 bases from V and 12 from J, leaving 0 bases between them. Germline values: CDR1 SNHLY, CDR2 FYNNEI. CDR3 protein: CASSEQFF. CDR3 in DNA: TGTGCCAGCAGTGAGCAGTTCTTC. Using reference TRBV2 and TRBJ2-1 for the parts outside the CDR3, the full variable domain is EPEVTQTPSHQVTQMGQEVILRCVPISNHLYFYWYRQILGQKVEFLVSFYNNEISEKSEIFDDQFSVERPDGSNFTLKIRSTKLEDSAMYFCASSEQFFGPGTRLTVL.

The CDR3 nucleotides read TGCGCCAGCAGCTTGGGGGACAGGGGCACTGAAGCTTTCTTT. Its protein is CASSLGDRGTEAFF. The rearrangement links TRBV5-1 to TRBJ1-1; 10 bases are shared with TRBD1. This CDR3 region has 14 residues. The junction had 0 bases not matched to a gene; V was cut back by 0 bases and J by 4 bases. Looked up from germline, CDR1 is SGHRS and CDR2 is YFSETQ.